These T cell receptor beta chains were read from a single sample in a study of T cells expressing NK-cell markers. TCRdb reworked the 5' RACE reads into one entry per CDR3 protein, no DNA. In total, the table holds some 390,000 distinct CDR3 sequences. The sample was blood T cells: a sorted CD56 or NKG2C T cell subset, CD4+ or CD8+ T cells, or bulk PBMC T cells (not recorded which). All receptors come from a woman in her forties or fifties in good health. CDR3s include the opening cysteine and the closing phenylalanine or tryptophan.

TRBJ2-3,14,TRBV24-1,CATRPGGPQDTQYF
TRBJ2-5,14,TRBV28,CASSLVLSGETQYF
TRBJ2-3,13,TRBV5-1,CASSGKVPDTQYF
TRBJ2-2,15,TRBV18,CASSGQGATTGELFF
TRBJ2-7,16,TRBV5-1,CASSLAVVGLIDEQYF
TRBJ1-5,14,TRBV12-3/TRBV12-4,CASSIDNYNQPQHF
TRBJ2-7,14,TRBV7-8,CASSLREGPHEQYF
TRBJ2-2,16,TRBV24-1,CATSGGAGWNTGELFF
TRBJ2-4,17,TRBV28,CASMRSSPDRAKNIQYF
TRBJ1-2,16,TRBV24-1,CATSDSSAGNIYGYTF
TRBJ1-4,14,TRBV7-8,CASSLRGPGEKLFF
TRBJ2-1,16,TRBV27,CASSFYTQSSYNEQFF
TRBJ2-1,15,TRBV13,CASSRTSGSSNEQFF
TRBJ2-7,14,TRBV4-2,CASSQVGSSYEQYF
TRBJ1-5,13,TRBV6-6,CASMRKGGQPQHF
TRBJ2-7,12,TRBV24-1,CATSDRGWEQYF
TRBJ2-2,15,TRBV5-1,CASSLMAGDTGELFF
TRBJ2-1,17,TRBV7-2,CASSLAIVLAGVLEQFF
TRBJ1-2,13,TRBV5-1,CASSQGDLGGYTF
TRBJ2-1,15,TRBV3-1,CASSQVLDMYNEQFF
TRBJ2-1,19,TRBV6-5,CASSQRDREVRVPYNEQFF
TRBJ1-1,13,TRBV27,CASSPAQNTEAFF
TRBJ1-3,14,TRBV11-2,CASSRSNSGNTIYF
TRBJ1-2,14,TRBV25-1,CASSEYGTGGGYTF